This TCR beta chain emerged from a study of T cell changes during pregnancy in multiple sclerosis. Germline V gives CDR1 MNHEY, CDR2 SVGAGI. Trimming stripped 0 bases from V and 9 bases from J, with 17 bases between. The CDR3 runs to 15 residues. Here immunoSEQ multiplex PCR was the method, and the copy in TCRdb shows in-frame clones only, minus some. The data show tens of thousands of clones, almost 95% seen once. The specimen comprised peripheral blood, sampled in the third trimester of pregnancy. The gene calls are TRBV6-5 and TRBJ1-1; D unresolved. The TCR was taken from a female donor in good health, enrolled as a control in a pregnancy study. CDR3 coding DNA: TGTGCCAGCAGTTACTCGTCCCCCGCGGGTAGGCAAGCTTTCTTT. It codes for CASSYSSPAGRQAFF.